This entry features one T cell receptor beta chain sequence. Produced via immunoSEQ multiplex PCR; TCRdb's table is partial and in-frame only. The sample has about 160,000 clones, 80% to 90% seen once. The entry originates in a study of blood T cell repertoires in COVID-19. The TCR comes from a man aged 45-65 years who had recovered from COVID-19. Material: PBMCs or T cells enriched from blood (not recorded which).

The chain's CDR3 is CASRFGQSYGYTF. As DNA, the CDR3 is TGTGCCAGCAGATTCGGACAGAGCTATGGCTACACCTTC. The genes are TRBV13 and TRBJ1-2; a possible D gene is TRBD1 (6 bases). Trimming shortened V by 6 bases and J by 4 bases, and 12 bases separated the two germline ends. Germline V gene data show CDR1 as PRHDT and CDR2 as FYEKMQ (reference sequence). This CDR3 has 13 residues.